This TCR beta chain was profiled in a study of blood T cells in healthy people across ages. Findings and caveats of the study: Not knowing donor CMV status may have confounded expanded clonotype changes. It was found that TCR beta diversity correlated strongly with the percentage of naive T cells.

Peripheral blood, about 10 milliliters per donor, was collected. Using a J-beta primer mix together with a sample-barcoded 5' primer, a second PCR was run for about 6 to 12 cycles. A template-switch adaptor with 12 random nucleotides tagged each cDNA molecule. TCRdb re-derived calls from the 5' RACE reads in MiXCR, one entry per CDR3 protein. The sample includes around 1.5 million distinct CDR3 sequences, roughly 40% seen only once; the top ten take roughly 7.7%. Deletions cut 4 bases from V and 10 bases from J, with 12 bases between. This CDR3 spans 12 amino acids. Germline V gene sequence: CDR1 SGHAT, CDR2 FQNNGV. This clonotype was seen a handful of times. Its antigen is not identified.

The chain recombines TRBV11-2 with TRBJ2-3, with D possibly TRBD2 on 6 matching bases. This TCR derives from a woman in her late teens or twenties in good health. Sequences were obtained from blood. The DNA for the CDR3 is TGTGCCAGCAGCTCCCGGGAGACCGCGCAGTATTTT. Translated, it gives CASSSRETAQYF.